The 22 T cell receptor beta chains given below trace back to one sample, sequenced in a study of cytotoxic CD8 clonotypes in ibrutinib-treated CLL. The table came from immunoSEQ multiplex PCR; TCRdb's copy has only in-frame clones and leaves some out. The profile shows around 140,000 clones, 80% to 90% of them singletons. The sample consisted of PBMCs, taken after 24 months of ibrutinib treatment. The receptors shown here come from a human donor with chronic lymphocytic leukemia.

The rearrangement joins TRBV4-2 to TRBJ2-1, with 11 bases fitting TRBD2. CDR3 length: 15 amino acids. The germline V gene has CDR1 LGHNA and CDR2 YNFKEQ. V lost 5 bases and J lost 7; bases outside the gene matches: 7. CDR3 sequence (DNA): TGTGCCAGCAGCTCTAGCGGGGGGCCAGGGAATGAGCAGTTCTTC. Translating it yields CASSSSGGPGNEQFF.

The chain couples TRBV7-9 to TRBJ1-6, with a weak D call TRBD1 (6 bases). CDR1 is SEHNR and CDR2 is FQNEAQ in the germline V gene (reference sequence). The CDR3 length is 16 residues. Trimming pared 2 bases from V and 6 bases from J, leaving 14 bases between. Here the CDR3 reads CASSLSLGRGNSPLHF. CDR3 DNA sequence: TGTGCCAGCAGCTTAAGTTTGGGCAGGGGTAATTCACCCCTCCACTTT.

The chain joins TRBV7-3 to TRBJ2-4; no clear D gene. Per germline, CDR1 SGHTA and CDR2 FQGTGA. V lost 11 bases and J 4 bases, leaving 15 bases between the germline ends. The CDR3 sequence is 13 residues long. CDR3 in amino acids: CAPPNGPKNIQYF. CDR3 bases: TGTGCCCCCCCGAACGGGCCAAAAAACATTCAGTACTTC.

This chain links TRBV27 with TRBJ2-5; TRBD1 matches 7 bases. V trimming: 5 bases; J trimming: 2 bases; junction bases outside the gene matches: 8. The CDR3 has 15 residues. Germline V lookup: CDR1 MNHEY, CDR2 SMNVEV (reference sequence). This chain's CDR3 is CASSLAWTGQETQYF. The CDR3 nucleotides read TGTGCCAGCAGTCTCGCATGGACAGGTCAAGAGACCCAGTACTTC.

This chain uses TRBV30 with TRBJ2-7, with TRBD1 identical over 9 bases. This CDR3 is 15 amino acids long. Germline V lookup: CDR1 GTSNPN, CDR2 SVGIG (reference sequence). Germline trimming cut 3 bases from V and 9 bases from J; bases unmatched to any gene: 15. The CDR3 spells CAWSPKRDRVRVQYF. The CDR3 DNA sequence: TGTGCCTGGAGCCCAAAAAGGGACAGGGTTCGTGTGCAGTACTTC.

The rearrangement joins TRBV18 to TRBJ2-1; no reliable D call. Germline loops: CDR1 KGHSH, CDR2 LQKENI. The CDR3 runs to 12 residues. Deletions cut 0 bases from V and 9 bases from J, with 6 bases between. CDR3 loop: CASSPPISEQFF. CDR3 sequence (DNA): TGTGCCAGCTCACCACCGATTTCTGAGCAGTTCTTC.

The V and J genes are TRBV18 and TRBJ2-7; D possibly matches TRBD1 or TRBD2 (5 bases each). This CDR3 comprises 16 residues. V lost 0 bases, J lost 2 bases, and 14 bases lay in between. In germline, CDR1 is KGHSH, CDR2 LQKENI. The CDR3 reads CASSPPGTERTYEQYF. Here the CDR3 DNA reads TGTGCCAGCTCACCACCGGGGACGGAGAGGACCTACGAGCAGTACTTC.

The rearrangement uses TRBV4-3 and TRBJ2-1; 10 nucleotides line up with TRBD2. Germline V lookup: CDR1 LGHNA, CDR2 YSLEER. The CDR3 covers 15 residues. With 1 base clipped from V and 7 bases from J, the junction kept 4 bases outside the gene matches. The CDR3 spells CASSQVASGSNEQFF. In nucleotides, the CDR3 is TGCGCCAGCAGCCAAGTAGCTAGCGGGAGTAATGAGCAGTTCTTC.

V gene TRBV30 combines with J gene TRBJ2-7; D is possibly TRBD1 (5 bases). The ends were cut back, 6 bases at V and 0 bases at J, with 15 bases in the middle. This CDR3 is 14 amino acids long. Germline V CDR1 and CDR2: GTSNPN, SVGIG (reference sequence). The DNA for the CDR3 is TGTGCCTGCTCTGTGCGACAGTTCTCCTACGAGCAGTACTTC. This sequence encodes CACSVRQFSYEQYF.

The V and J genes are TRBV7-9 and TRBJ2-1; 10 bases align to TRBD2. The V and J ends lost 4 bases and 3 bases, in that order; junction bases with no gene match: 12. CDR3 length equals 18 residues. Germline values: CDR1 SEHNR, CDR2 FQNEAQ (reference sequence). The CDR3, as DNA: TGTGCCAGCAGCTCCTTTCGGCCTAGCGGGAGTTTCTACAATGAGCAGTTCTTC. Its protein product is CASSSFRPSGSFYNEQFF.

This chain joins TRBV6-5 and TRBJ2-2; D unclear. This CDR3 is built from 12 residues. CDR1 and CDR2 (germline): MNHEY, SVGAGI. Deletions cut 4 bases from V and 3 bases from J, with 3 bases between. The CDR3 nucleotides read TGTGCCAGCAGTTCCTACACCGGGGAGCTGTTTTTT. Translating gives CASSSYTGELFF.

V gene TRBV5-6 combines with J gene TRBJ2-3, with TRBD1 as a possible D gene (5 bases). V shed 0 bases and J shed 5 bases, with 10 bases lying between them. The CDR3 sequence is 14 residues long. Germline V lookup: CDR1 SGHDT, CDR2 YYEEEE. CDR3 in DNA: TGTGCCAGCAGCTTGGGTAGGGGCATAGATACGCAGTATTTT. This translates into CASSLGRGIDTQYF.

This chain connects TRBV9 to TRBJ1-1; D unresolved. The V end lost 3 bases, the J end lost 5 bases, and 8 bases lay between the germline ends. This CDR3 contains 12 residues. Germline-derived CDR1 and CDR2 are SGDLS and YYNGEE. The CDR3 protein is CASSAGRTEAFF. CDR3 coding DNA: TGTGCCAGCAGCGCTGGGAGGACTGAAGCTTTCTTT.

The rearrangement links TRBV9 to TRBJ2-3; weak D call: TRBD2 (5 bases). CDR3 length: 16 residues. V lost 0 bases and J lost 1, with 12 bases in between. Germline CDR1 is SGDLS and CDR2 is YYNGEE. CDR3 bases: TGTGCCAGCAGCGTAGGCGCTGGGCGGGGCACAGATACGCAGTATTTT. Its translation is CASSVGAGRGTDTQYF.

This chain connects TRBV4-1 to TRBJ1-5, with a possible D match to TRBD1 (5 bases). CDR1 and CDR2 (germline): MGHRA, YSYEKL. The CDR3 runs 14 residues. V was pared by 3 bases and J by 6 bases, with 12 bases between. CDR3 nucleotides: TGCGCCAGCAGCCAGAGGGGAGGCGGTCAGCCCCAGCATTTT. Translation: CASSQRGGGQPQHF.

The rearrangement links TRBV11-3 to TRBJ2-5; 10 positions match TRBD1. The CDR3 runs 17 residues. Trimming cost V 5 bases and J 6 bases; bases outside gene matches: 15. Germline CDR1 is SGHNT and CDR2 is YENEEA. The CDR3 reads CASSLGGSTGGGKTQYF. The CDR3 DNA follows: TGTGCCAGCAGCCTGGGAGGGTCGACAGGGGGCGGGAAGACCCAGTACTTC.

This chain joins TRBV4-3 and TRBJ2-7; possible D gene TRBD1, 5 bases. From germline, CDR1 is LGHNA and CDR2 YSLEER. V lost 0 bases and J lost 5, with 14 bases in between. This CDR3 region has 15 residues. DNA of the CDR3: TGCGCCAGCAGCCAAGATCAGAAAGGCAGGGACGAGCAGTACTTC. Amino acids: CASSQDQKGRDEQYF.

V and J are TRBV28 and TRBJ1-1; D is uncertain. Germline V gene sequence: CDR1 MDHEN, CDR2 SYDVKM. The CDR3 length is 14 residues. The V gene lost 3 bases and the J gene lost 1 base, with 9 bases spanning the gap. The CDR3 loop reads CASSLGVENTEAFF. CDR3 nucleotide sequence: TGTGCCAGCAGTTTGGGCGTTGAGAACACTGAAGCTTTCTTT.

V is TRBV29-1 and J is TRBJ2-1; D could derive from TRBD1 or TRBD2 (5 bases each). This CDR3 is 14 amino acids long. The V gene lost 7 bases and the J gene lost 9 bases, with 22 bases spanning the gap. Germline V gene lookup returns CDR1 SQVTM and CDR2 ANQGSEA. DNA for the CDR3: TGCAGCGCCGTGGCAGGGAGTTTGGGGAGTGAGCAGTTCTTC. Protein: CSAVAGSLGSEQFF.

There are many counts of this clone. The chain carries TRBV28 and TRBJ2-7, with 10 bases aligning to TRBD1. This CDR3 region has 15 residues. Losses at the gene ends were 4 bases for V and 6 bases for J; bases not matched to a gene: 9. CDR1 MDHEN and CDR2 SYDVKM come from the germline V gene. CDR3 amino acids: CASSSSTGGWIEQYF. CDR3 in DNA: TGTGCCAGCAGTTCGTCGACAGGGGGCTGGATCGAGCAGTACTTC.

The chain uses TRBV28 and TRBJ1-1, with TRBD1 matching 12 bases. This CDR3 has 13 residues. The V and J ends lost 5 bases and 10 bases, in that order; junction bases with no gene match: 5. Germline V CDR1 and CDR2: MDHEN, SYDVKM. CDR3: CASSKGQGAVAFF. The CDR3 bases are TGTGCCAGCAGTAAGGGACAGGGGGCCGTAGCTTTCTTT. Looking up the rest from reference TRBV28 and TRBJ1-1 gives the full variable domain: DVKVTQSSRYLVKRTGEKVFLECVQDMDHENMFWYRQDPGLGLRLIYFSYDVKMKEKGDIPEGYSVSREKKERFSLILESASTNQTSMYLCASSKGQGAVAFFGQGTRLTVV.

The chain recombines TRBV28 with TRBJ2-6, with D possibly being TRBD1 or TRBD2 (6 bases each). V dropped 9 bases and J dropped 1 base, with 16 bases sitting between them. This CDR3 is built from 16 residues. The germline V gene encodes CDR1 MDHEN and CDR2 SYDVKM. The CDR3 reads CARGQNAGSGANVLTF. CDR3 nucleotides: TGTGCCAGGGGACAAAACGCGGGATCTGGGGCCAACGTCCTGACTTTC.